Shown below are 32 T cell receptor beta chains from a single sample sequenced in a study of CD8+CD57+ T cells in acquired aplastic anemia. Genomic DNA acted as the template from which TCR beta VDJ combination and CDR3 sequence profiling were carried out. TCRdb redid the calling of the reads with MiXCR, one entry per CDR3 protein. The profile shows 150,000 to 160,000 distinct CDR3 sequences, approximately 52% of them singletons. Patients who underwent sequencing had shown CD8+CD57+ cell expansion by flow cytometry. The material sequenced was sorted CD4+, CD8+, or CD8+CD57+ T cells (not recorded which) from PBMCs. The source of these receptors is a human donor with aplastic anemia.

This clonotype appeared many times. The chain has TRBV6-5 and TRBJ1-1; D uncertain. This CDR3 has 14 residues. CDR1 and CDR2 from the germline V gene are MNHEY and SVGAGI. Trimming removed 4 bases from V and 1 base from J, with 10 bases in between. CDR3 DNA sequence: TGTGCCAGCAGTTTGACACGATCGAACACTGAAGCTTTCTTT. Translation gives CASSLTRSNTEAFF.

This rearrangement joins TRBV5-1 to TRBJ2-6; D not certain. There are 15 residues in the CDR3. Germline lookup yields CDR1 SGHRS and CDR2 YFSETQ. Between the trimmed V and J ends, which lost 5 bases and 0 bases, there was a span of 9 bases. The CDR3 region is CASRVLDSGANVLTF. The CDR3 DNA is TGCGCCAGCAGGGTTCTGGACTCTGGGGCCAACGTCCTGACTTTC.

This chain uses TRBV10-3 with TRBJ1-6; maybe TRBD1 (5 bases). CDR3 length: 11 residues. V was pared by 10 bases and J by 7 bases, with 8 bases between. CDR1 and CDR2 (germline): ENHRY, SYGVKD. Written as DNA, the CDR3 is TGTGCCACCAGGGAAAATTCACCCCTCCACTTT. Translation gives CATRENSPLHF.

The chain couples TRBV15 to TRBJ2-5; 11 positions match TRBD1. Germline loops: CDR1 LNHNV, CDR2 YYDKDF (reference sequence). V dropped 8 bases and J dropped 2; count of bases not matched to a gene: 7. The CDR3 is 15 amino acids. DNA for the CDR3: TGTGCCACCGTCGACCGGGACAGGGGGCAAGAGACCCAGTACTTC. Translation gives CATVDRDRGQETQYF.

The chain employs TRBV7-8 and TRBJ1-2; the D is unclear. The CDR3 is 16 residues long. Trimming left V 1 base short and J 5 bases short, with 17 bases between. Germline values: CDR1 SGHVS, CDR2 FQNEAQ. CDR3 nucleotide sequence: TGTGCCAGCAGCTTAGGTACGAGTAGCAATCATTATGGCTACACCTTC. This translates into CASSLGTSSNHYGYTF.

This clonotype was seen once. The chain recombines TRBV7-9 with TRBJ2-1; D is unresolved. The CDR3 covers 21 residues. Looked up from germline, CDR1 is SEHNR and CDR2 is FQNEAQ (reference sequence). V was cut by 4 bases and J by 4 bases, with 32 bases left in between. CDR3 protein: CASSSTTTDLFDLLAYNEQFF. The CDR3 DNA sequence: TGTGCCAGCAGCTCCACCACCACCGACTTGTTTGATCTCTTGGCGTACAATGAGCAGTTCTTC.

This clonotype was counted a few times. V and J are TRBV15 and TRBJ1-1, with D uncertain. In germline, CDR1 is LNHNV, CDR2 YYDKDF (reference sequence). The CDR3 runs 16 residues. Trimming shortened V by 0 bases and J by 6 bases, and 17 bases separated the two germline ends. The CDR3 region is CATSREGLGLSPEAFF. The CDR3 DNA reads TGTGCCACCAGCAGAGAAGGATTAGGGCTGAGCCCTGAAGCTTTCTTT.

As for this clonotype: A much bigger clone sits one base away, suggesting this may be a read error. This rearrangement joins TRBV11-2 to TRBJ2-7; TRBD2 matches at 10 bases. The J call may be faulty, since TRBJ2-1 better matches the DNA end. CDR3 length equals 16 residues. CDR1 is SGHAT and CDR2 is FQNNGV in the germline V gene. The CDR3 loop reads CASSPAPSGGTYEQFF. CDR3 DNA sequence: TGTGCCAGCAGCCCCGCCCCTAGCGGGGGAACCTACGAGCAGTTCTTC.

V is TRBV9 and J is TRBJ1-2, with TRBD1 identical over 7 bases. V was pared by 3 bases and J by 8 bases, with 10 bases of the junction left unmatched. CDR1 and CDR2 from the germline V gene are SGDLS and YYNGEE. CDR3 length equals 14 residues. CDR3 in DNA: TGTGCCAGCAGCGCCGCCGGGACAGCGAAAGGCTACACCTTC. Protein: CASSAAGTAKGYTF.

This clonotype has ten or more counts. The CDR3 nucleotides read TGTGCCAGCAGTTACTCGAGACAACCCTATGGCTACACCTTC. Residues: CASSYSRQPYGYTF. The chain recombines TRBV6-5 with TRBJ1-2; D ambiguous. The CDR3 is 14 amino acids. V lost 0 bases, J lost 4 bases, and 9 bases lay in between. Germline V gene lookup returns CDR1 MNHEY and CDR2 SVGAGI.

This clonotype was seen repeatedly, ten times or more. The chain combines TRBV4-1 with TRBJ1-2; D unclear. Trimming took 0 bases from V and 2 from J, leaving 10 bases between them. The CDR3 consists of 15 residues. Germline lookup yields CDR1 MGHRA and CDR2 YSYEKL. Here the CDR3 reads CASSQDSAINYGYTF. CDR3 DNA sequence: TGCGCCAGCAGCCAAGATTCCGCCATCAACTATGGCTACACCTTC.

This clonotype was counted many times. The chain recombines TRBV12-3 or TRBV12-4 with TRBJ1-5; D not certain. Trimming removed 4 bases from V and 4 bases from J, with 8 bases in between. CDR3 size: 13 residues. The CDR3, as DNA: TGTGCCAGCAGTTCCTCTGGAAATCAGCCCCAGCATTTT. Its protein is CASSSSGNQPQHF.

The chain combines TRBV9 with TRBJ2-3; D is undetermined. CDR3 length: 14 residues. Per the germline V gene, CDR1 is SGDLS and CDR2 is YYNGEE. V lost 4 bases, J lost 6 bases, and 15 bases lay in between. The CDR3 here is CASSPRRIDDTQYF. The CDR3 DNA reads as TGTGCCAGCAGCCCCCGCAGGATTGACGATACGCAGTATTTT.

There are many counts of this clonotype. This CDR3 is CASSEALQDVYGYTF. CDR3 bases: TGTGCCAGCAGTGAAGCGCTACAGGACGTCTATGGCTACACCTTC. The V call is TRBV6-1, the J call TRBJ1-2; TRBD1 is a possible D gene (5 bases). V dropped 0 bases and J dropped 4 bases, with 12 bases sitting between them. There are 15 residues in the CDR3. Looked up from germline, CDR1 is MNHNS and CDR2 is SASEGT.

The rearrangement links TRBV20-1 to TRBJ2-1; D may be TRBD1 or TRBD2 (5 bases each). The CDR3 runs 14 residues. Trimming took off 3 bases at V and 4 bases at J, with 13 bases between the two ends. CDR1 DFQATT and CDR2 SNEGSKA come from the germline V gene (reference sequence). The DNA of the CDR3 is TGCAGTGCTAGCGATGGGGGACCATACAATGAGCAGTTCTTC. Translating it yields CSASDGGPYNEQFF.

This clonotype was counted ten times or more. This chain joins TRBV7-9 and TRBJ2-5; TRBD1 might be the D (6 bases). Germline CDR1 and CDR2: SEHNR and FQNEAQ (reference sequence). Deletions cut 5 bases from V and 4 bases from J, with 17 bases between. The CDR3 totals 15 residues. The CDR3 is CASSRKQGYRETQYF. For the CDR3, the DNA is TGTGCCAGCAGCCGGAAACAGGGTTACCGAGAGACCCAGTACTTC.

This clonotype was observed a handful of times. The rearrangement links TRBV6-1 to TRBJ2-5, with D perhaps matching TRBD2 (6 bases). Germline-derived CDR1 and CDR2 are MNHNS and SASEGT. This CDR3 contains 12 residues. Between the trimmed V and J ends, which lost 6 bases and 3 bases, there was a span of 8 bases. As DNA, the CDR3 is TGTGCCAGCAGCCCGGGGGAAGAGACCCAGTACTTC. Protein: CASSPGEETQYF.

This clonotype was recorded at least ten times. This chain uses TRBV19 with TRBJ1-1; D is ambiguous. The CDR3 extends over 12 amino acids. Between the trimmed V and J ends, which lost 5 bases and 1 base, there was a span of 5 bases. The germline V gene encodes CDR1 LNHDA and CDR2 SQIVND (reference sequence). CDR3 region: CASSYTNTEAFF. The CDR3 DNA sequence: TGTGCCAGTAGTTACACGAACACTGAAGCTTTCTTT. Looking up the rest from reference TRBV19 and TRBJ1-1 gives the full variable domain: DGGITQSPKYLFRKEGQNVTLSCEQNLNHDAMYWYRQDPGQGLRLIYYSQIVNDFQKGDIAEGYSVSREKKESFPLTVTSAQKNPTAFYLCASSYTNTEAFFGQGTRLTVV.

CDR3 sequence: CASNVGGANSPLHF. The DNA of the CDR3 is TGTGCCAGCAACGTCGGAGGGGCAAATTCACCCCTCCACTTT. This chain joins TRBV9 and TRBJ1-6, with D perhaps TRBD1 (5 bases). Germline assignment: CDR1 SGDLS and CDR2 YYNGEE. Trimming pared 6 bases from V and 7 bases from J, leaving 14 bases between. The length of the CDR3 is 14 residues.

The chain is built from TRBV20-1 and TRBJ2-1; 13 nucleotides agree with TRBD2. The J call could be wrong; TRBJ2-5 is a better fit for the DNA end. Germline CDR1 is DFQATT and CDR2 is SNEGSKA (reference sequence). The CDR3 consists of 15 residues. CDR3 in amino acids: CSAYPGLAGEETQYF. CDR3 bases: TGCAGTGCTTACCCCGGACTAGCGGGGGAAGAGACCCAGTACTTC.

This clonotype was seen many times. This rearrangement joins TRBV6-1 to TRBJ2-3, with D possibly matching TRBD2 (6 bases). This CDR3 contains 13 residues. Trimming took off 7 bases at V and 6 bases at J, with 14 bases between the two ends. Germline assignment: CDR1 MNHNS and CDR2 SASEGT. The CDR3 DNA follows: TGTGCCAGCACCCCTAGCGTGGGGGATACGCAGTATTTT. Translation: CASTPSVGDTQYF.

This rearrangement joins TRBV10-2 to TRBJ1-2, with 7 bases aligning to TRBD1. Trimming at V came to 5 bases and at J to 4 bases, leaving 7 bases not matched to a gene. CDR1 is WSHSY and CDR2 is SAAADI in the germline V gene. The CDR3 spans 14 residues. The DNA for the CDR3 is TGCGCCAGCAGTCCCGGGACAGAGGTCTATGGCTACACCTTC. Amino acid sequence: CASSPGTEVYGYTF.

This chain links TRBV29-1 with TRBJ1-5, with 11 nucleotides matching TRBD1. Germline V gene data show CDR1 as SQVTM and CDR2 as ANQGSEA. Trimming removed 4 bases from V and 2 bases from J; junction bases left unmatched: 1. The CDR3 sequence is 14 residues long. The CDR3 region has the DNA TGCAGCGTTGGGGACAGGGGGGGCAATCAGCCCCAGCATTTT. Residues: CSVGDRGGNQPQHF.

The chain carries TRBV29-1 and TRBJ2-7; D call uncertain. V shed 4 bases and J shed 1 base, with 8 bases lying between them. Germline V CDR1 and CDR2: SQVTM, ANQGSEA. The CDR3 is 12 residues long. The CDR3 DNA is TGCAGCGTTGGATCCGTGTCCTACGAGCAGTACTTC. This codes for CSVGSVSYEQYF.

This clonotype has just a few counts. The chain carries TRBV5-1 and TRBJ1-3, with unresolved D. This CDR3 spans 16 amino acids. V was shortened by 4 bases and J by 0 bases, with 14 bases between the two germline ends. Germline V gene lookup returns CDR1 SGHRS and CDR2 YFSETQ. The CDR3 nucleotides are TGCGCCAGCAGCCTTGACCCTTACGGCTCTGGAAACACCATATATTTT. It encodes CASSLDPYGSGNTIYF.

This sequence joins TRBV19 and TRBJ2-3, with 7 bases fitting TRBD2. The germline gives CDR1 LNHDA, CDR2 SQIVND (reference sequence). CDR3 length equals 11 residues. V lost 9 bases and J lost 5; bases outside the gene matches: 2. For the CDR3, the DNA is TGTGCCAGCGGACTAGGAGATACGCAGTATTTT. This sequence encodes CASGLGDTQYF.

At least ten counts were recorded for this clonotype. This sequence joins TRBV24-1 and TRBJ1-1; D is perhaps TRBD1 (5 bases). V dropped 3 bases and J dropped 11 bases, with 9 bases sitting between them. The CDR3 contains 11 residues. Per germline, CDR1 KGHDR and CDR2 SFDVKD. The CDR3 bases are TGTGCCACCAGTGATGGGACTAAGGCTTTCTTT. It encodes CATSDGTKAFF.

J is TRBJ1-1 and V is TRBV19, with TRBD1 identical over 8 bases. This CDR3 comprises 15 residues. The junction had 12 bases not matched to a gene; V was cut back by 7 bases and J by 5 bases. CDR1 is LNHDA and CDR2 is SQIVND in the germline V gene (reference sequence). This CDR3 is CASKVGQGSTTEAFF. Written as DNA, the CDR3 is TGTGCCAGTAAGGTTGGACAGGGCTCGACAACTGAAGCTTTCTTT.

The chain's CDR3 is CSARKAASYQETQYF. The CDR3 nucleotides are TGCAGTGCTAGAAAGGCAGCTTCTTACCAAGAGACCCAGTACTTC. The rearrangement joins TRBV20-1 to TRBJ2-5; D unresolved. This CDR3 is built from 15 residues. V was clipped by 2 bases and J by 0 bases, with 13 bases between them. Germline V gives CDR1 DFQATT, CDR2 SNEGSKA (reference sequence).

The CDR3 DNA follows: TGTGCCATCAGCCCCGCGGGAGGGATTGAGCAGTTCTTC. This translates into CAISPAGGIEQFF. This rearrangement joins TRBV10-3 to TRBJ2-1; TRBD2 aligns across 9 bases. The CDR3 runs 13 residues. J was trimmed by 9 bases and V by 6 bases; bases with no gene match: 6. Per the germline V gene, CDR1 is ENHRY and CDR2 is SYGVKD.

The V gene is TRBV7-9, the J gene TRBJ1-2, with D possibly being TRBD1 (6 bases). Trimming took off 2 bases at V and 4 bases at J, with 11 bases between the two ends. Germline CDR1 is SEHNR and CDR2 is FQNEAQ (reference sequence). The CDR3 runs 14 residues. This CDR3 is CASSLLQGGYGYTF. DNA of the CDR3: TGTGCCAGCAGCTTATTACAGGGTGGCTATGGCTACACCTTC.

This clonotype was recorded a few times. The chain recombines TRBV6-2 or TRBV6-3 with TRBJ2-1; TRBD1 matches at 10 bases. CDR3 length: 19 residues. V lost 2 bases to trimming and J lost 8 bases; unmatched junction nucleotides: 18. CDR1 and CDR2 from the germline V gene are MNHEY and SVGEGT. The DNA for the CDR3 is TGTGCCAGCAGTTACGCGTTCCGGGACCGGGACAGGGGCCGGCATGAGCAGTTCTTC. This translates into CASSYAFRDRDRGRHEQFF.